This T cell receptor (beta chain) originates from a study of blood T cell repertoires in COVID-19. The CDR3 length is 17 residues. V shed 4 bases, J shed 6 bases, and the junction held 14 bases outside the gene matches. The germline gives CDR1 SGHDT, CDR2 YYEEEE. This clone was recorded once. Per the study methods: Quantification of nucleated cells was approximated via reference gene primer amplification. Using immunoSEQ multiplex PCR, the repertoire was profiled, and TCRdb retains in-frame clones only, with some absent. V and J calls and clone size come straight from that table; D and trimming were deduced from the DNA. The sample holds tens of thousands of clones, around 90% seen once.

The receptor's source is a male donor with acute or convalescent COVID-19. Material: peripheral blood. The genes are TRBV5-6 and TRBJ2-7; 12 bases agree with TRBD1. The CDR3 coding sequence is TGTGCCAGCAGCGCGGGACAGGGGGCTCTGGGTATTCTCGAGCAGTACTTC. As protein: CASSAGQGALGILEQYF.